This T cell receptor (beta chain) was found in a study of Tregs in tolerant kidney transplant recipients. Assay: immunoSEQ multiplex PCR; the TCRdb copy retains only in-frame clones and omits some. The table has 110,000 or so clones, about 90% seen once; the top ten hold more than 0.45%. The CDR3 sequence is 13 residues long. Germline CDR1 and CDR2: MNHEY and SVGAGI. Trimming cost V 6 bases and J 0 bases, with 7 bases left between them. The study's findings and limits: Findings come from small patient numbers and require larger validation. Biological reproducibility was not directly addressed in this study. Tregs expanded with activated donor B cells seemed most donor-specific.

A word on this clone: Its antigen is not known.

This chain uses TRBV6-5 with TRBJ2-3; D not certain. This sequence originates from a human donor in good health. Sample: CD4+ T cells from blood. Here the CDR3 DNA reads TGTGCCAGCAGAACCGACAGCACAGATACGCAGTATTTT. Translated, it gives CASRTDSTDTQYF.